This paragraph reports one T cell receptor (beta chain). Its antigen is unidentified. This sample stems from a study of cytomegalovirus exposure and HLA in healthy donors. Broader study findings: Common viral pathogens seemed, in a later analysis, to connect with several of the most significant clusters. The majority of CMV-associated TCR beta chains were reported as apparently HLA-restricted in a later analysis.

Primers: 60 Vbeta forward and 13 Jbeta reverse. Some clones are missing from TCRdb's copy, which holds only in-frame ones; the method was immunoSEQ multiplex PCR. The sample has about 210,000 clones, roughly 84% seen once. At collection, donors were nominally healthy, but unrecorded immune exposures were probable. V was shortened by 7 bases and J by 0 bases, with 10 bases between the two germline ends. The CDR3 is 14 amino acids. The germline gives CDR1 SGHDN, CDR2 FVKESK. The sample comprised PBMCs. The rearrangement links TRBV14 to TRBJ1-3; D is unresolved. This sequence was found in a girl between 2 and 10 years old in good health and CMV-seronegative. DNA for the CDR3: TGTGCCAGCAAACCGGGTAACTCTGGAAACACCATATATTTT. Translated, it gives CASKPGNSGNTIYF.